Sequencing of this T cell receptor (beta chain) was carried out in a study of CXCR3-negative and CXCR3-positive naive CD8 T cells. Study-level information: Libraries each contributed about 1.5 +/- 0.3 million TRB reads, for around 130 million in total.

Sorting was done in triplicate for each CD8+ T cell subset (about 300,000 cells each). Naive cells were sorted as CD45RO-, CCR7+, CD27+ and CD95-. Looked up from germline, CDR1 is MNHEY and CDR2 is SVGAGI. The CDR3 is 15 residues long. The method, 5' RACE with UMI labels, was used to prepare the TRB cDNA libraries. Each CDR3 protein gets one entry in TCRdb, which reprocessed the 5' RACE reads and gives no DNA. Seen in this sample are 130,000 to 150,000 distinct CDR3 sequences; the ten most common clones hold 0.25% to 0.3%. Note on this clonotype: Its antigen is unknown.

Study-wide findings and caveats: CXCR3-negative naive cells had less hydrophobic TRB CDR3s than did CXCR3-positive naive cells. Naive CXCR3-negative and CXCR3-positive cells had similar TRBV-TRBJ usage; memory differed.

The sample comprised naive CXCR3+ CD8+ T cells from blood. Subset given: CD45RO-CCR7+CD27+CD95- naive CD8+ T cells expressing CXCR3 (TNR3+). This receptor was obtained from a human donor in good health. Some clones in this sample may be carry-over from other donors' samples. V is TRBV6-5 and J is TRBJ2-1; TCRdb designates TRBD2, a call that cannot be tested without DNA. The CDR3 here is CASSTGGGAYNEQFF.